This T cell receptor beta chain is from a study of T cell clones after liver transplantation. Overall study: Without induction therapy, subjects received standard immunosuppression until 12-24 months post-transplant.

The germline CDR1 and CDR2 sequences are SGHAT and FQNNGV. This CDR3 is 14 amino acids long. Trimming at V came to 4 bases and at J to 3 bases, leaving 4 bases not matched to a gene. Points on this clone: Its target is unknown.

Broader study findings: Rather than being deleted, graft donor-reactive T cells may have moved into the graft.

Profiling relied on immunoSEQ multiplex PCR, and the TCRdb table lists in-frame clones only, not all of them. Among tens of thousands of clones, roughly 80% were seen once, and the ten largest hold roughly 0.44%. The sequence derives from a human patient who received a liver transplant. The graft donor may have contributed some T cells. J is TRBJ2-7 and V is TRBV11-2, with TRBD1 identical over 9 bases. The material sequenced was CD4+ T cells from blood, taken 46 months after liver transplant. The CDR3 reads CASSSGTGNYEQYF. The CDR3 nucleotides read TGTGCCAGCAGCTCCGGGACAGGGAACTACGAGCAGTACTTC.